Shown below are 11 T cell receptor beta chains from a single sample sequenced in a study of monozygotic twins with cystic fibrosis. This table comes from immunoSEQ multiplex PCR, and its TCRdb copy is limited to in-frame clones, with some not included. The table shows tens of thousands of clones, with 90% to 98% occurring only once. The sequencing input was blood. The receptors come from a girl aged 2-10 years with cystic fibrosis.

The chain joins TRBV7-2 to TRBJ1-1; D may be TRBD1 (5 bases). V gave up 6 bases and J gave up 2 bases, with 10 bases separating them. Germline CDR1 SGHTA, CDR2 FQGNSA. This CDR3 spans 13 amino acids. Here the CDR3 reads CASRRTGNTEAFF. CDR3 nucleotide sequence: TGTGCCAGCAGACGCACAGGTAACACTGAAGCTTTCTTT.

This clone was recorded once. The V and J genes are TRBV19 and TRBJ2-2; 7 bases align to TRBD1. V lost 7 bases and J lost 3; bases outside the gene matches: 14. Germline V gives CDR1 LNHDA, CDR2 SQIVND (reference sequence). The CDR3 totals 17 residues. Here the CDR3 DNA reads TGTGCCAGTAACAACAGAAGGGGGCAGGGGGACACCGGGGAGCTGTTTTTT. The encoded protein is CASNNRRGQGDTGELFF.

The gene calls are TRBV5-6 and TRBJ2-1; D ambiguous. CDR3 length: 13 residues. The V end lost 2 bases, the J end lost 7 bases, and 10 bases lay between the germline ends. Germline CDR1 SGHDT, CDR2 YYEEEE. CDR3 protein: CASSFDGRNEQFF. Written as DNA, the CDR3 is TGTGCCAGCAGCTTCGATGGTAGAAATGAGCAGTTCTTC. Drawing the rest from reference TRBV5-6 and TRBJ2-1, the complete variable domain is DAGVTQSPTHLIKTRGQQVTLRCSPKSGHDTVSWYQQALGQGPQFIFQYYEEEERQRGNFPDRFSGHQFPNYSSELNVNALLLGDSALYLCASSFDGRNEQFFGPGTRLTVL.

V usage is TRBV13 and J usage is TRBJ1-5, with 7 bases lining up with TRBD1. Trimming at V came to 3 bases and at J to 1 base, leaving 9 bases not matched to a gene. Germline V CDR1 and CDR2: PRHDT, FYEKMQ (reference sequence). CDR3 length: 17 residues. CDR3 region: CASSFGTEARSNQPQHF. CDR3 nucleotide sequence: TGTGCCAGCAGCTTCGGGACAGAAGCTAGGAGCAATCAGCCCCAGCATTTT.

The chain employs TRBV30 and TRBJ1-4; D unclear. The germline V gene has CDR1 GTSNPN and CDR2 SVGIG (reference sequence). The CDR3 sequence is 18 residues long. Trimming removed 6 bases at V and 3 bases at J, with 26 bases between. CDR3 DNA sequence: TGTGCCTGCCCAGAAAGGGAGGATGGTCCGGCGTCTAATGAAAAACTGTTTTTT. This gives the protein CACPEREDGPASNEKLFF.

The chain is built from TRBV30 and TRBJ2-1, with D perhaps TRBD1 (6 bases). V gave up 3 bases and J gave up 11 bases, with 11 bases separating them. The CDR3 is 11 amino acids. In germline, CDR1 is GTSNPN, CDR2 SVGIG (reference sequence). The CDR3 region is CAWSRQGQQFF. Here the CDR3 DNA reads TGTGCCTGGAGCCGCCAGGGGCAGCAGTTCTTC. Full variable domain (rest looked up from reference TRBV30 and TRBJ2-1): SQTIHQWPATLVQPVGSPLSLECTVEGTSNPNLYWYRQAAGRGLQLLFYSVGIGQISSEVPQNLSASRPQDRQFILSSKKLLLSDSGFYLCAWSRQGQQFFGPGTRLTVL.

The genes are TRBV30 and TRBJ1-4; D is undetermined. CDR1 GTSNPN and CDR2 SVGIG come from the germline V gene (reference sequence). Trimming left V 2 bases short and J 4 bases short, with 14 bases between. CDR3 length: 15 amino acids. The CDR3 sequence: CAWSPSPGFNEKLFF. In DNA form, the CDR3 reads TGTGCCTGGAGTCCATCCCCTGGTTTTAATGAAAAACTGTTTTTT.

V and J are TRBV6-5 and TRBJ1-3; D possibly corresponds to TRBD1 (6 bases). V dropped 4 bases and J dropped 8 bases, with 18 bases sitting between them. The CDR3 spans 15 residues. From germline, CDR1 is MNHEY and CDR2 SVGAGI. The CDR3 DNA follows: TGTGCCAGCAGTTCCATCAGGGGCTCTAGCTACACCATATATTTT. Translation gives CASSSIRGSSYTIYF.

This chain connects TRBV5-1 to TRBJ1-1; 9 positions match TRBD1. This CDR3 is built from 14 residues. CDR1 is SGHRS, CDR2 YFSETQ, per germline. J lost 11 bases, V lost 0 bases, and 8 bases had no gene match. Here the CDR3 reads CASSLGDRAYGAFF. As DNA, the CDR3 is TGCGCCAGCAGCTTGGGGGACAGGGCGTATGGGGCTTTCTTT.

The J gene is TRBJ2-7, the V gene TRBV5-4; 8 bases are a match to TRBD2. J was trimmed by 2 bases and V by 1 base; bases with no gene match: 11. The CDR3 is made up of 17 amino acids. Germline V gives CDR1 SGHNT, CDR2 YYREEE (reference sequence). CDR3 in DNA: TGTGCCAGCAGCTTGAGGGGTTTAGCGGGGAGAACCTACGAGCAGTACTTC. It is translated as CASSLRGLAGRTYEQYF.

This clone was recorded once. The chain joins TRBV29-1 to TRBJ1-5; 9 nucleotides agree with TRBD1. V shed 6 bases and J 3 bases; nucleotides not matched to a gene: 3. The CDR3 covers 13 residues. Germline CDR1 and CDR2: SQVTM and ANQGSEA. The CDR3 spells CSVGTGYNQPQHF. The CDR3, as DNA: TGCAGCGTCGGGACAGGGTACAATCAGCCCCAGCATTTT.